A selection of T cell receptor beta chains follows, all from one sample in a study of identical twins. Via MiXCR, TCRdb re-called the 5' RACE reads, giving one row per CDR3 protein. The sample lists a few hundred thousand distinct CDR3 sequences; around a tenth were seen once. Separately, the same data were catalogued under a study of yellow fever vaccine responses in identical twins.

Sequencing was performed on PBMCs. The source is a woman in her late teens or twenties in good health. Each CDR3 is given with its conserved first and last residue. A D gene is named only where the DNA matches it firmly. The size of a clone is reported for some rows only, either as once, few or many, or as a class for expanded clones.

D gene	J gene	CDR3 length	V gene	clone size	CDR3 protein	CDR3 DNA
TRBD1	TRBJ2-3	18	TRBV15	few	CATSRDPGTGINTDTQYF	TGTGCCACCAGCAGAGACCCCGGGACAGGGATCAACACAGATACGCAGTATTTT
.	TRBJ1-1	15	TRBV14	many	CASSPLQGKSTEAFF	TGTGCCAGCAGCCCCCTCCAGGGCAAGAGCACTGAAGCTTTCTTT
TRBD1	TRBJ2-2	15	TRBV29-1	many	CSVTPGQARTGELFF	TGCAGCGTTACACCGGGACAGGCGAGAACCGGGGAGCTGTTTTTT
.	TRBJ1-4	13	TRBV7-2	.	CASSLGPVGKLFF	TGTGCCAGCAGCTTGGGCCCTGTAGGAAAACTGTTTTTT
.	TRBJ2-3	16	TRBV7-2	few	CASSLAKGMRADTQYF	TGTGCCAGCAGCTTAGCGAAGGGAATGAGGGCGGATACGCAGTATTTT
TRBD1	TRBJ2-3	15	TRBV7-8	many	CASSARGQQGDTQYF	TGTGCCAGCAGCGCCAGGGGACAGCAAGGAGATACGCAGTATTTT
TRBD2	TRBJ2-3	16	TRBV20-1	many	CSARDPSGGSTDTQYF	TGCAGTGCTAGAGATCCTTCGGGGGGGAGCACAGATACGCAGTATTTT
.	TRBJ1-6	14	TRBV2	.	CASSDRDWNSPLHF	TGTGCCAGCAGTGACAGGGACTGGAATTCACCCCTCCACTTT
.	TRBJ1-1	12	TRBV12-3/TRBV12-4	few	CASREGEIRAFF	TGTGCCAGCAGGGAGGGAGAAATCCGGGCTTTCTTT
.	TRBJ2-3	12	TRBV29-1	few	CSVETGLYTQYF	TGCAGCGTTGAAACTGGGCTCTATACGCAGTATTTT
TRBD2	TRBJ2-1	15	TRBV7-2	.	CASSFPGTSRNEQFF	TGTGCCAGCAGCTTTCCTGGGACTAGTCGCAATGAGCAGTTCTTC
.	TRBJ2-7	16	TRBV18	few	CASSPSWGLDRYEQYF	TGTGCCAGCTCACCCTCATGGGGGCTAGATAGGTACGAGCAGTACTTC
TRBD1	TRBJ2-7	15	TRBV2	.	CASSEDRERSYEQYF	TGTGCCAGCAGTGAGGACAGGGAACGGTCCTACGAGCAGTACTTC
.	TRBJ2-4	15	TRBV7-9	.	CASSSRREAKNIQYF	TGTGCCAGCAGCTCCCGCCGGGAGGCCAAAAACATTCAGTACTTC
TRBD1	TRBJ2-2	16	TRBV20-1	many	CSAGQDRGWNTGELFF	TGCAGTGCTGGACAGGACAGGGGATGGAACACCGGGGAGCTGTTTTTT
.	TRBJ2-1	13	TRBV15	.	CATSQRGAYGQFF	TGTGCCACCAGCCAGCGAGGGGCCTACGGGCAGTTCTTC
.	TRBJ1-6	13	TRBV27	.	CASSLSQASPLHF	TGTGCCAGCAGTTTATCCCAGGCGTCACCCCTCCACTTT
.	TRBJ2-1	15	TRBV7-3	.	CASSLQVEGGSEQFF	TGTGCCAGCAGCTTACAAGTGGAGGGGGGAAGTGAGCAGTTCTTC
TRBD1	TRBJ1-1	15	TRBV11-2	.	CASSHRDRGDPEAFF	TGTGCCAGCAGCCACCGGGACAGGGGCGATCCTGAAGCTTTCTTT
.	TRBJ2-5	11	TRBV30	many	CAWTRGETQYF	TGTGCCTGGACCCGGGGGGAGACCCAGTACTTC
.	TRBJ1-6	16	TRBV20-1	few	CSASPGGSSYNSPLHF	TGCAGTGCTAGTCCCGGGGGGAGCTCCTATAATTCACCCCTCCACTTT
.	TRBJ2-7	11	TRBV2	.	CASSVVGEQYF	TGTGCCAGCAGTGTGGTCGGCGAGCAGTACTTC
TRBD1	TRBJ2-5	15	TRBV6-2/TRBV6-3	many	CASSSGQGRQETQYF	TGTGCCAGCAGTTCCGGACAGGGACGGCAAGAGACCCAGTACTTC
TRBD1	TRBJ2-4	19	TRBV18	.	CASSNLGTGGQGAKNIQYF	TGTGCCAGCTCAAACCTCGGGACAGGGGGCCAGGGGGCCAAAAACATTCAGTACTTC
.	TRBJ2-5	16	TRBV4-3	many	CASSQDSRPPQETQYF	TGCGCCAGCAGCCAAGACTCTCGACCCCCACAAGAGACCCAGTACTTC
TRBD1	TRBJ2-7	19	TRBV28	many	CASSSHSSSRDRGPYEQYF	TGTGCCAGCAGTTCCCACTCCTCGAGTCGGGACAGGGGGCCTTACGAGCAGTACTTC
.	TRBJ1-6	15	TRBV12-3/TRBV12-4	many	CASRIQGTDNSPLHF	TGTGCCAGCAGAATCCAGGGAACCGATAATTCACCCCTCCACTTT
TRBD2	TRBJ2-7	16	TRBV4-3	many	CASSQTTSGGPYEQYF	TGCGCCAGCAGCCAGACGACTAGCGGAGGTCCCTACGAGCAGTACTTC